This T cell receptor (beta chain) was observed in a study of glioma-infiltrating T cells after dendritic cell vaccination. Per germline, CDR1 MNHNY and CDR2 SVGAGI (reference sequence). The CDR3 has 12 amino acids. Trimming removed 4 bases at V and 10 bases at J, with 12 bases between. Up to about 2 ug genomic DNA was used for TCRB CDR3 amplification. The primer mix had 60 V beta and 13 J beta primers. The table came from immunoSEQ multiplex PCR; TCRdb's copy has only in-frame clones and leaves some out. The profile shows approximately 64,000 clones, roughly four fifths of them singletons. This chain links TRBV6-6 with TRBJ2-3; D gene unclear. The source was blood, collected before dendritic cell vaccination. The receptor was derived from a human donor with glioblastoma. CDR3 bases: TGTGCCAGCAGTTCCGTGGGTCAGGCGCAGTATTTT. Protein sequence: CASSSVGQAQYF.